This record looks at one TCR beta chain sequence and its context. What it binds is unknown. These data originate in a study of cytomegalovirus exposure and HLA in healthy donors. Study overall: HLA-typed donors were the source of about 85 million unique TCRs held in an early data release. Study results and caveats: In an earlier analysis, productive rearrangement rates for most beta V segments clustered near 87% or 30%.

Healthy bone marrow donors supplied every sample. The study ran its PCR with 60 Vbeta and 13 Jbeta primers. Libraries were prepared by immunoSEQ multiplex PCR; TCRdb keeps only in-frame clonotypes and omits some of them. Altogether 250,000 to 350,000 clones are present, about 87% being singletons, with the ten largest covering more than 2%. CDR1 MDHEN and CDR2 SYDVKM come from the germline V gene. This CDR3 has 14 residues. V was clipped by 10 bases and J by 4 bases; unmatched bases: 6. This chain connects TRBV28 to TRBJ2-2; TRBD2 matches 10 bases. Input material: PBMCs. The source of this sequence is a woman between 18 and 29 years old in good health and CMV-seronegative. CDR3 sequence: CATQAGGPTGELFF. The CDR3 bases are TGTGCCACACAAGCGGGGGGGCCCACCGGGGAGCTGTTTTTT.